A single sample gave rise to the 20 T cell receptor beta chains below, sequenced in a study of blood T cell repertoires in COVID-19. Generated by immunoSEQ multiplex PCR, the TCRdb table keeps only in-frame clones and is missing some. Altogether around 300,000 clones are present, about 89% being singletons, with the ten largest covering 0.9% to 1%. The source material was peripheral blood. The receptors derive from a middle-aged woman who had recovered from COVID-19.

This chain connects TRBV19 to TRBJ1-4; 7 bases map to TRBD1. The CDR3 totals 15 residues. Germline V gene sequence: CDR1 LNHDA, CDR2 SQIVND (reference sequence). Trimming took 5 bases from V and 1 from J; bases not matched to a gene: 4. The CDR3: CASSWQGVTNEKLFF. Written as DNA, the CDR3 is TGTGCCAGTAGTTGGCAGGGGGTAACTAATGAAAAACTGTTTTTT.

V gene TRBV23-1 combines with J gene TRBJ2-1; TRBD1 aligns across 8 bases. TRBV23-1 falls under the ORF class, with uncertain function. The CDR3 covers 13 residues. The V gene end was trimmed by 10 bases and the J gene end by 5 bases; junction bases not matched to a gene: 7. The CDR3 region is CATLDRAHNEQFF. The DNA for the CDR3 is TGCGCCACCTTGGACAGGGCTCACAATGAGCAGTTCTTC.

V gene TRBV5-1 combines with J gene TRBJ2-2, with D possibly being TRBD1 (6 bases). Germline CDR1 SGHRS, CDR2 YFSETQ. This CDR3 has 14 residues. V lost 0 bases and J 8 bases, leaving 11 bases between the germline ends. CDR3 residues: CASSLAGAGGELFF. The CDR3 region has the DNA TGCGCCAGCAGCTTGGCAGGGGCCGGAGGGGAGCTGTTTTTT.

Here the CDR3 DNA reads TGTGCCAGCAGCGTAGTGGGGACCGGGACAGGGGAAGAAGATACGCAGTATTTT. Encoded protein: CASSVVGTGTGEEDTQYF. The V and J genes are TRBV9 and TRBJ2-3, with 10 bases lining up with TRBD1. CDR1 and CDR2 from the germline V gene are SGDLS and YYNGEE. This CDR3 is built from 18 residues. Trimming cost V 0 bases and J 5 bases; bases outside gene matches: 12.

A few counts support this clone. V and J are TRBV6-1 and TRBJ1-6; 7 bases are shared with TRBD1. Germline lookup yields CDR1 MNHNS and CDR2 SASEGT. The ends lost 2 bases at V and 8 bases at J; junction bases unmatched: 3. The CDR3 extends over 14 amino acids. The CDR3 DNA follows: TGTGCCAGCAGTGAAAGGGGGCGGGATTCACCCCTCCACTTT. Protein: CASSERGRDSPLHF.

The V call is TRBV5-6, the J call TRBJ2-2; perhaps TRBD1 as D (6 bases). The CDR3 loop spans 15 amino acids. Looked up from germline, CDR1 is SGHDT and CDR2 is YYEEEE. The ends were cut back, 1 base at V and 0 bases at J, with 7 bases in the middle. CDR3 DNA sequence: TGTGCCAGCAGCTTGACAGGGACGAACACCGGGGAGCTGTTTTTT. Its protein product is CASSLTGTNTGELFF.

The chain employs TRBV9 and TRBJ2-1; D is ambiguous. The V end lost 0 bases, the J end lost 5 bases, and 9 bases lay between the germline ends. The CDR3 spans 14 residues. Germline V CDR1 and CDR2: SGDLS, YYNGEE. CDR3 DNA: TGTGCCAGCAGCGTAGCTCTGAGCAACAATGAGCAGTTCTTC. Translated: CASSVALSNNEQFF.

In its sample, this clone was seen once. The rearrangement uses TRBV7-9 and TRBJ2-2; 11 bases are a match to TRBD1. The CDR3 is 15 residues long. V was pared by 5 bases and J by 6 bases, with 5 bases of the junction left unmatched. CDR1 is SEHNR, CDR2 FQNEAQ, per germline (reference sequence). As DNA, the CDR3 is TGTGCCAGCAGCCCGGGACAGGGGGTGGCCGGGGAGCTGTTTTTT. It encodes CASSPGQGVAGELFF.

This clone occurred a few times. The gene calls are TRBV7-8 and TRBJ2-1; the match to TRBD2 covers 7 bases. V lost 3 bases, J lost 7 bases, and 9 bases stayed unmatched. The CDR3 is 15 amino acids. Germline V gene sequence: CDR1 SGHVS, CDR2 FQNEAQ. The CDR3 spells CASSFQAGFGNEQFF. In DNA form, the CDR3 reads TGTGCCAGCAGCTTCCAAGCGGGATTCGGGAATGAGCAGTTCTTC.

This chain links TRBV18 with TRBJ1-3; D is perhaps TRBD1 (6 bases). Per the germline V gene, CDR1 is KGHSH and CDR2 is LQKENI. The CDR3 consists of 20 residues. The germline V and J ends were trimmed by 0 bases and 0 bases, with 21 bases remaining between them. In DNA, the CDR3 is TGTGCCAGCTCACCACCGCCAGGGGTTCCAAACCGCAGCTCTGGAAACACCATATATTTT. This sequence encodes CASSPPPGVPNRSSGNTIYF.

This chain links TRBV11-2 with TRBJ2-3; maybe TRBD1 (6 bases). Trimming removed 4 bases from V and 2 bases from J, with 22 bases in between. Germline V gene sequence: CDR1 SGHAT, CDR2 FQNNGV. This CDR3 spans 18 amino acids. CDR3 DNA: TGTGCCAGCAGCTCACCCCGCCGCAGAACAGGGCTCACAGATACGCAGTATTTT. Amino acid sequence: CASSSPRRRTGLTDTQYF.

The V gene is TRBV7-6, the J gene TRBJ2-3; D remains ambiguous. This CDR3 spans 16 amino acids. Germline V gene lookup returns CDR1 SGHVS and CDR2 FNYEAQ. V was cut by 4 bases and J by 2 bases, with 16 bases left in between. The CDR3 is CASSSTDSRTTDTQYF. CDR3 in DNA: TGTGCCAGCAGCTCTACTGACTCGAGAACCACAGATACGCAGTATTTT.

The chain has TRBV28 and TRBJ2-7, with 10 bases identical to TRBD1. CDR1 MDHEN and CDR2 SYDVKM come from the germline V gene. The ends lost 6 bases at V and 6 bases at J; junction bases unmatched: 11. CDR3 size: 15 residues. The CDR3 DNA sequence: TGTGCCAGCAGCTCTACTCGGGACAGGGGTCGCGAGCAGTACTTC. Translating gives CASSSTRDRGREQYF.

J is TRBJ2-7 and V is TRBV7-2; TRBD2 matches 14 bases. The junction had 6 bases not matched to a gene; V was cut back by 5 bases and J by 9 bases. This CDR3 is built from 14 residues. Per the germline V gene, CDR1 is SGHTA and CDR2 is FQGNSA. The CDR3 coding sequence is TGTGCCAGCAGCGCAGGGACTAGCGGGAGTGTGCAGTACTTC. Amino acids: CASSAGTSGSVQYF.

The chain links TRBV9 to TRBJ2-3; 10 bases are shared with TRBD2. V gave up 3 bases and J gave up 4 bases; unmatched junction bases: 5. This CDR3 contains 15 residues. In germline, CDR1 is SGDLS, CDR2 YYNGEE. The chain's CDR3 is CASSASGRVSDTQYF. CDR3 nucleotide sequence: TGTGCCAGCAGCGCTAGCGGGAGAGTCTCAGATACGCAGTATTTT.

V gene TRBV12-5 combines with J gene TRBJ2-1; TRBD2 aligns across 9 bases. The CDR3 totals 14 residues. V lost 4 bases to trimming and J lost 6 bases; unmatched junction nucleotides: 4. Germline V gene lookup returns CDR1 LGHNT and CDR2 FRNRAP. The DNA of the CDR3 is TGTGCTAGTGGTTGGGGTAGCGGGAGCAATGAGCAGTTCTTC. This sequence encodes CASGWGSGSNEQFF.

The rearrangement links TRBV11-2 to TRBJ2-1; no reliable D call. Germline V CDR1 and CDR2: SGHAT, FQNNGV. V shed 3 bases and J shed 9 bases, with 9 bases lying between them. This CDR3 is 12 amino acids long. The CDR3 here is CASSLEFGEQFF. The DNA of the CDR3 is TGTGCCAGCAGCTTGGAGTTTGGTGAGCAGTTCTTC.

The chain is built from TRBV4-1 and TRBJ2-1, with a possible D match to TRBD2 (7 bases). The CDR3 spans 18 residues. Trimming pared 0 bases from V and 0 bases from J, leaving 15 bases between. Germline CDR1 MGHRA, CDR2 YSYEKL. This chain's CDR3 is CASSQEWGGTSSYNEQFF. CDR3 coding DNA: TGCGCCAGCAGCCAAGAATGGGGGGGCACCAGCTCCTACAATGAGCAGTTCTTC.

V gene TRBV28 combines with J gene TRBJ1-3, with 7 nucleotides matching TRBD1. The CDR3 contains 17 residues. Germline-derived CDR1 and CDR2 are MDHEN and SYDVKM. Germline trimming cut 6 bases from V and 0 bases from J; bases unmatched to any gene: 11. CDR3 DNA: TGTGCCAGCAGGGACCAATGGACAGGCCTCTCTGGAAACACCATATATTTT. Its protein product is CASRDQWTGLSGNTIYF.

The CDR3, as DNA: TGTGCCTGGAGTTTGCAGCTAGCGGGAGGCTACGAGCAGTACTTC. This translates into CAWSLQLAGGYEQYF. The chain uses TRBV30 and TRBJ2-7; 11 bases fit TRBD2. This CDR3 has 15 amino acids. J gave up 3 bases and V 2 bases, and 6 bases lay outside the gene matches. The germline V gene encodes CDR1 GTSNPN and CDR2 SVGIG (reference sequence).